The 12 T cell receptor beta chains below were found in one sample sequenced in a study of blood T cells in healthy people across ages. The second PCR ran about 6 to 11 cycles with a sample-barcoded 5' primer and J-beta primers. TCRdb re-analysed the 5' RACE reads in MiXCR, keeping a single row per CDR3 protein. The sample holds 700,000 to 900,000 distinct CDR3 sequences, 50% to 65% seen once. The sequencing sample was made of blood. All receptors come from a man older than 75 in good health.

This clonotype appeared a few times. The chain carries TRBV3-1 and TRBJ1-5; D is possibly TRBD1 (5 bases). Germline V gene sequence: CDR1 LGHDT, CDR2 YNNKEL (reference sequence). CDR3 length equals 16 residues. Deletions cut 4 bases from V and 4 bases from J, with 17 bases between. CDR3 amino acids: CASSRGGGVGNQPQHF. DNA for the CDR3: TGTGCCAGCAGCCGAGGTGGGGGAGTCGGGAATCAGCCCCAGCATTTT.

Only one count was recorded for this clonotype. The chain couples TRBV20-1 to TRBJ2-1; 15 bases map to TRBD2. J lost 12 bases, V lost 2 bases, and 8 bases had no gene match. This CDR3 region has 15 residues. Germline lookup yields CDR1 DFQATT and CDR2 SNEGSKA (reference sequence). DNA for the CDR3: TGCAGTGCTAGACCGGGGACTAGCGGGAGGATTGTGCAGTTCTTC. Translated: CSARPGTSGRIVQFF.

The CDR3 spells CASSRSGGGQETQYF. The CDR3 region has the DNA TGTGCCAGCAGCCGCTCAGGGGGGGGACAAGAGACCCAGTACTTC. The chain joins TRBV5-5 to TRBJ2-5; D tentatively reads TRBD1 or TRBD2 (7 bases each). The CDR3 runs to 15 residues. The V gene's germline CDR1 is SGHKS and CDR2 YYEKEE (reference sequence). V was cut by 4 bases and J by 2 bases, with 15 bases left in between.

The J gene is TRBJ2-7, the V gene TRBV9; D might be TRBD2 (6 bases). Trimming took off 2 bases at V and 7 bases at J, with 16 bases between the two ends. The CDR3 contains 14 residues. Germline V gives CDR1 SGDLS, CDR2 YYNGEE. CDR3 region: CASSVLAFSNEQYF. The CDR3 DNA reads TGTGCCAGCAGCGTTCTAGCGTTTTCCAATGAGCAGTACTTC.

On this clonotype itself: A much bigger clone sits one base away, suggesting this may be a read error. This chain connects TRBV5-1 to TRBJ1-4; weak D call: TRBD1 (5 bases). CDR3 length equals 15 residues. Trimming removed 1 base at V and 8 bases at J, with 15 bases between. Germline V gene lookup returns CDR1 SGHRS and CDR2 YFSETQ. CDR3: CASSLWGRTKEKLFF. CDR3 in DNA: TGCGCCAGCAGCTTGTGGGGTCGGACAAAGGAAAAACTGTTTTTT. The full variable domain, its missing parts supplied by reference TRBV5-1 and TRBJ1-4, is KAGVTQTPRYLIKTRGQQVTLSCSPISGHRSVSWYQQTPGQGLQFLFEYFSETQRNKGNFPGRFSGRQFSNSRSEMNVSTLELGDSALYLCASSLWGRTKEKLFFGSGTQLSVL.

In this sample, this clonotype turned up a few times. In nucleotides, the CDR3 is TGTGCCAGCAGTTATTACAGGGATAGCAATCAGCCCCAGCATTTT. Its protein product is CASSYYRDSNQPQHF. The J gene is TRBJ1-5, the V gene TRBV12-3 or TRBV12-4, with a tentative D call TRBD1 (6 bases). This CDR3 region has 15 residues. Trimming cost V 4 bases and J 0 bases, with 10 bases left between them.

The chain recombines TRBV2 with TRBJ2-7, with TRBD2 matching over 10 bases. Trimming took 5 bases from V and 2 from J; bases not matched to a gene: 6. Germline CDR1 reads SNHLY; CDR2 reads FYNNEI. The CDR3 is 15 amino acids. The CDR3 region is CASSRGTSATYEQYF. CDR3 nucleotides: TGTGCCAGCAGTAGAGGGACTAGCGCGACCTACGAGCAGTACTTC.

This chain connects TRBV27 to TRBJ2-7, with D perhaps matching TRBD1 (6 bases). CDR3 length: 16 residues. With 8 bases removed from V and 6 bases from J, the gap between germline ends came to 26 bases. Germline CDR1 and CDR2: MNHEY and SMNVEV (reference sequence). The CDR3 spells CASGTTGRFYDGEQYF. CDR3 nucleotide sequence: TGTGCCAGCGGCACGACAGGCCGTTTCTACGATGGCGAGCAGTACTTC.

This clonotype has only one observation. The chain employs TRBV11-2 and TRBJ2-1, with TRBD2 matching over 8 bases. V lost 4 bases, J lost 0 bases, and 11 bases stayed unmatched. Germline V gene data show CDR1 as SGHAT and CDR2 as FQNNGV. The CDR3 sequence is 18 residues long. CDR3 sequence reads: CASSSNWPGGSSYNEQFF. The CDR3 DNA reads as TGTGCCAGCAGCTCCAACTGGCCGGGAGGGAGCTCCTACAATGAGCAGTTCTTC.

A few counts support this clonotype. The chain links TRBV29-1 to TRBJ1-1; unclear D gene. The germline CDR1 and CDR2 sequences are SQVTM and ANQGSEA. The CDR3 is 12 amino acids. Trimming removed 3 bases from V and 4 bases from J, with 9 bases in between. The CDR3 region is CSVDRFSTEAFF. In DNA form, the CDR3 reads TGCAGCGTTGACAGATTTAGCACTGAAGCTTTCTTT.

The J gene is TRBJ2-7, the V gene TRBV6-1; 8 bases line up with TRBD2. This CDR3 contains 13 residues. V shed 7 bases and J 2 bases; nucleotides not matched to a gene: 4. Germline values: CDR1 MNHNS, CDR2 SASEGT. CDR3 DNA: TGTGCCAGCAAGCGGGGGAGCACCTACGAGCAGTACTTC. Translation: CASKRGSTYEQYF.

The chain couples TRBV20-1 to TRBJ2-3; D may be TRBD2 (5 bases). V was trimmed by 5 bases and J by 11 bases, leaving 14 bases between them. Germline V gene lookup returns CDR1 DFQATT and CDR2 SNEGSKA (reference sequence). The CDR3 length is 11 residues. CDR3 in amino acids: CSAAWGEQQYF. CDR3 nucleotide sequence: TGCAGTGCTGCGTGGGGAGAACAGCAGTATTTT.